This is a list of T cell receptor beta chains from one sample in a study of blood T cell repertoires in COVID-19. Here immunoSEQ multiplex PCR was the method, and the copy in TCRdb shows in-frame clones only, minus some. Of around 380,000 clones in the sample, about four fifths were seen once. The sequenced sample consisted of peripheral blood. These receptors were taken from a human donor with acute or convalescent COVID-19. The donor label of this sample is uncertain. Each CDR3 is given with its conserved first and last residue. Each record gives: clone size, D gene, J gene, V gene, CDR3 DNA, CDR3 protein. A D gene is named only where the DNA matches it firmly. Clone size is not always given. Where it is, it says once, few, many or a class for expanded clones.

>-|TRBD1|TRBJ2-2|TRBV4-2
TGTGCCAGCAGCCAGCCGGGACAGGGGGGGACCGGGGAGCTGTTTTTT
CASSQPGQGGTGELFF
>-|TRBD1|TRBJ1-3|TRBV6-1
TGTGCCAGCAGTGTGCGGGGGACAGGGCTGGGAAACACCATATATTTT
CASSVRGTGLGNTIYF
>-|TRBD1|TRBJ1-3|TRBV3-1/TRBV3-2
TGTGCCAGCAGCCTGCAGACAGGGTATCGTGGAAACACCATATATTTT
CASSLQTGYRGNTIYF
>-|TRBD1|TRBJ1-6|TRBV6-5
TGTGCCAGCAGGGGGACAGCCGTCGGGTCACCCCTCCACTTT
CASRGTAVGSPLHF
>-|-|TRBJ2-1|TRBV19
TGTGCCAGTAGTCCCAACGCCAGGAGGGCTGAGCAGTTCTTC
CASSPNARRAEQFF
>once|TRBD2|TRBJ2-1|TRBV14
TGTGCCAGCAGCCCTTATAGCGGGAGCTACAATGAGCAGTTCTTC
CASSPYSGSYNEQFF
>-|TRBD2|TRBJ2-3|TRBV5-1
TGCGCCAGCAGCCAGGGACTAGCGGGAGTGAGCACAGATACGCAGTATTTT
CASSQGLAGVSTDTQYF
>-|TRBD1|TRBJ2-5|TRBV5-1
TGCGCCAGCAGCTTGGGGGACAGGGGAGAGACCCAGTACTTC
CASSLGDRGETQYF
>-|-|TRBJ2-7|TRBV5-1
TGCGCCAGCAGCTTGGCCTCCGGGGACGAGCAGTACTTC
CASSLASGDEQYF
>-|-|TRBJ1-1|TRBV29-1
TGCAGCCTGGGGGGAGTCGCGAGCGCTGAAGCTTTCTTT
CSLGGVASAEAFF
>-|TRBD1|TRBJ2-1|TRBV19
TGTGCCAGTAGCATCCGGGACAGGGGTTCCGATGAGCAGTTCTTC
CASSIRDRGSDEQFF
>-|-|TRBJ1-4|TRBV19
TGTGCCAGTAGTTCTCAGGGATCTAATGAAAAACTGTTTTTT
CASSSQGSNEKLFF
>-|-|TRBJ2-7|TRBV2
TGTGCCAGCAAAACAAGCTCCTACGAGCAGTACTTC
CASKTSSYEQYF
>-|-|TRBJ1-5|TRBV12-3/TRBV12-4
TGTGCCAGCAGTCGGTCTCAGGGATCCCCCCAGCATTTT
CASSRSQGSPQHF
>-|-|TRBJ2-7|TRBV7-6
TGTGCCAGCAGCTTATCCCAAACTAGAGAGCAGTACTTC
CASSLSQTREQYF
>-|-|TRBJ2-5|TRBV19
TGTGCCAGTAGTCTCCAGGGAGGGGGAGAGACCCAGTACTTC
CASSLQGGGETQYF
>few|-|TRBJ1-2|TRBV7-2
TGTGCCAGCAGCTTAGGGTCAGGGTCCCGTATTGGCTACACCTTC
CASSLGSGSRIGYTF
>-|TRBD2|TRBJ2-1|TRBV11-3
TGTGCCAGCAGCTTAGGTTGGGCTAGCGGGGGGGACTACAATGAGCAGTTCTTC
CASSLGWASGGDYNEQFF
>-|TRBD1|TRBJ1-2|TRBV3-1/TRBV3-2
TGTGCCAGCAGGCGTTTAGGGACAGGGGATAACTATGGCTACACCTTC
CASRRLGTGDNYGYTF
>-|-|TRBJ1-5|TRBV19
TGTGCCAGTAGTTCTCGACAGAACAATCAGCCCCAGCATTTT
CASSSRQNNQPQHF
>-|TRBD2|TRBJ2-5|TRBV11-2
TGTGCCAGCAGCTTAGCCGGGGGGGAGACCCAGTACTTC
CASSLAGGETQYF
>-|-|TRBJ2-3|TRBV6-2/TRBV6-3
TGTGCCAGCAGTTACTCCCTATACACAGATACGCAGTATTTT
CASSYSLYTDTQYF
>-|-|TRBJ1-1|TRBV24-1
TGTGCCGTCCCGGGGGAGGGAAACACTGAAGCTTTCTTT
CAVPGEGNTEAFF
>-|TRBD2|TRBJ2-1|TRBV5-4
TGTGCCAGCAGCCCACGGCCTACTAGCGCTACGTACAATGAGCAGTTCTTC
CASSPRPTSATYNEQFF
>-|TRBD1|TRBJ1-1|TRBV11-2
TGTGCCAGCAGCCGCAGCAGGGGGAGTGGAGCTTTCTTT
CASSRSRGSGAFF
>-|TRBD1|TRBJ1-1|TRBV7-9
TGTGCCAGCAGCTCCCAACAGGGGGGCCCAAACGAAGCTTTCTTT
CASSSQQGGPNEAFF
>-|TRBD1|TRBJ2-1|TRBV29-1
TGCAGCGTGCCGCTCCGGGACAGGGGATCTTATGAGCAGTTCTTC
CSVPLRDRGSYEQFF
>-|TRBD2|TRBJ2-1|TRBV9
TGTGCCAGCAGCGTAGCCGAATTGACTAGCGGGAGAACGCATGAGCAGTTCTTC
CASSVAELTSGRTHEQFF
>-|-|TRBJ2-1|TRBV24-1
TGTGCCACCAGTGATCCTCAGGGGAGCTCCTACAATGAGCAGTTCTTC
CATSDPQGSSYNEQFF